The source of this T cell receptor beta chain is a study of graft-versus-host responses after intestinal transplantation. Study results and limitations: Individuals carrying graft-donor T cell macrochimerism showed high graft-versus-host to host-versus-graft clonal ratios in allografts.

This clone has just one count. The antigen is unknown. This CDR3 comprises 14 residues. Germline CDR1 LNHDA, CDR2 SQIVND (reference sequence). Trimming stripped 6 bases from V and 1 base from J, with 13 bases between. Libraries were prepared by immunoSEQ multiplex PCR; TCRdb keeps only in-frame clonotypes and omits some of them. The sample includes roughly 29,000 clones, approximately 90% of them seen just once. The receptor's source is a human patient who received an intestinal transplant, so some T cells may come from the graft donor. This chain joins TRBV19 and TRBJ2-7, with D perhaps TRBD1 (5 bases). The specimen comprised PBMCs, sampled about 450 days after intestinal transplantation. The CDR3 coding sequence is TGTGCCAGTAGGAACAGGTCCTCTTCCTACGAGCAGTACTTC. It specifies CASRNRSSSYEQYF.